Included here is one T cell receptor (beta chain) sequence, with context. Its antigen is not known. Under the authors' procedure: As immunoSEQ supplied junction-only sequences (without quality scores), filtering differed. The assay was immunoSEQ multiplex PCR, and TCRdb's table has in-frame clones only and misses some. V and J calls and clone size are given by that table; D and trimming were obtained from the DNA. The sample includes hundreds of thousands of clones, around 96% of them seen just once. This record belongs to a study of shared clonotypes between healthy human individuals. Naive CD8 cells lacked CD45RO and underwent positive selection for CCR7, leaving out terminally differentiated effector memory CD45RA+ cells. Study conclusions and caveats: In general, naive subsets displayed greater estimated richness than memory subsets did. Unshared clonotypes carried lower generation probabilities than those common to all four donors.

J lost 1 base, V lost 5 bases, and 11 bases had no gene match. Germline V lookup: CDR1 MNHEY, CDR2 SMNVEV (reference sequence). The CDR3 is 17 amino acids. This sequence joins TRBV27 and TRBJ2-1, with 7 bases matching TRBD2. Sample: naive CD8+ T cells sorted from blood. This receptor was obtained from a young woman in good health. The CDR3 nucleotides are TGTGCCAGCAGTCTATTCCCGGGGGAGGGGTCCTACAATGAGCAGTTCTTC. Encoded protein: CASSLFPGEGSYNEQFF.